One sample yielded the 30 T cell receptor beta chains listed below, sequenced in a study of T cells in Graves' hyperthyroidism and ophthalmopathy. Amplification yielded TCR beta CDR3 regions, with RNA transcripts as the source. HTBI primers were used for first-round RT-PCR of the TCR CDR3. TCRdb reprocessed the multiplex PCR reads via MiXCR and lists one record per CDR3 protein. The table records 600,000 or so distinct CDR3 sequences, about 15% of them present only once. Sequencing was carried out using blood. These TCRs come from a woman aged 50 to 65 with Graves' ophthalmopathy.

The chain recombines TRBV11-2 with TRBJ2-3; 11 nucleotides line up with TRBD2. Germline values: CDR1 SGHAT, CDR2 FQNNGV. This CDR3 spans 16 amino acids. V lost 5 bases and J lost 5; bases outside the gene matches: 9. The chain's CDR3 is CASSPLAGGPRDTQYF. The CDR3 DNA sequence: TGTGCCAGCAGCCCATTAGCGGGAGGGCCGAGAGATACGCAGTATTTT.

This clonotype was observed a few times. The CDR3 does not close with the conserved phenylalanine or tryptophan, likely indicating a read error. This rearrangement joins TRBV11-3 to TRBJ2-1; TRBD2 matches 9 bases. The CDR3 is made up of 17 amino acids. Trimming at V came to 5 bases and at J to 3 bases, leaving 11 bases not matched to a gene. CDR1 and CDR2 from the germline V gene are SGHNT and YENEEA. The CDR3 nucleotides read TGTGCCAGCAGCGTAGCGGGGTCTAGCGGGATCTACAATGAGCAGTTCTCC. Encoded protein: CASSVAGSSGIYNEQFS.

Many counts were recorded for this clonotype. This chain's CDR3 is CASSLVSDRGGETQYF. The DNA for the CDR3 is TGTGCCAGCAGCTTGGTGTCGGACCGGGGCGGGGAGACCCAGTACTTC. The chain is built from TRBV5-6 and TRBJ2-5; D is tentatively TRBD1 or TRBD2 (5 bases each). CDR1 is SGHDT and CDR2 is YYEEEE in the germline V gene. The CDR3 covers 16 residues. V lost 0 bases, J lost 5 bases, and 17 bases lay in between. Together with reference TRBV5-6 and TRBJ2-5, the CDR3 gives the full variable domain: DAGVTQSPTHLIKTRGQQVTLRCSPKSGHDTVSWYQQALGQGPQFIFQYYEEEERQRGNFPDRFSGHQFPNYSSELNVNALLLGDSALYLCASSLVSDRGGETQYFGPGTRLLVL.

There are many counts of this clonotype. The chain uses TRBV2 and TRBJ2-5; TRBD1 matches at 11 bases. J lost 4 bases, V lost 11 bases, and 15 bases had no gene match. From germline, CDR1 is SNHLY and CDR2 FYNNEI. The CDR3 runs to 16 residues. The CDR3 DNA reads as TGTGCCTCCCAGGGGGCGGACAGGGGGCCTGTAGAGACCCAGTACTTC. This sequence encodes CASQGADRGPVETQYF.

In this sample, this clonotype turned up a few times. This chain links TRBV6-1 with TRBJ2-1, with D uncertain. This CDR3 contains 11 residues. Germline V gene data show CDR1 as MNHNS and CDR2 as SASEGT. V was trimmed by 5 bases and J by 14 bases, leaving 13 bases between them. CDR3 DNA sequence: TGTGCCAGCAGTTCTGGGTGGGTAAAGTTCTTC. Translation: CASSSGWVKFF.

This clonotype came up many times. This chain connects TRBV19 to TRBJ2-1; D is possibly TRBD1 or TRBD2 (5 bases each). The CDR3 is made up of 13 amino acids. Trimming removed 3 bases at V and 8 bases at J, with 11 bases between. The germline gives CDR1 LNHDA, CDR2 SQIVND (reference sequence). The CDR3: CASSMNRGDEQFF. CDR3 bases: TGTGCCAGTAGTATGAATAGGGGAGATGAGCAGTTCTTC.

The V call is TRBV10-2, the J call TRBJ1-5; tentative D call: TRBD1 (6 bases). CDR1 is WSHSY and CDR2 is SAAADI in the germline V gene. V lost 5 bases, J lost 1 base, and 15 bases lay in between. The CDR3 has 16 amino acids. CDR3 nucleotides: TGCGCCAGCAGTAAACAGGGAGATGAGAGCAATCAGCCCCAGCATTTT. Its protein is CASSKQGDESNQPQHF.

This clonotype was detected ten times or more. This rearrangement joins TRBV18 to TRBJ2-7; 8 bases agree with TRBD1. Germline CDR1 and CDR2: KGHSH and LQKENI. The CDR3 contains 16 residues. V was clipped by 2 bases and J by 3 bases; unmatched bases: 9. This CDR3 reads CASSPTARTGFYEQYF. CDR3 nucleotides: TGTGCCAGCTCACCAACGGCACGGACAGGGTTCTACGAGCAGTACTTC.

This clonotype was picked up many times. This chain links TRBV6-1 with TRBJ1-1; 10 nucleotides agree with TRBD1. CDR3 size: 15 residues. CDR1 is MNHNS and CDR2 is SASEGT in the germline V gene. Trimming removed 6 bases from V and 3 bases from J; junction bases left unmatched: 7. The CDR3 is CASRRQGAMYTEAFF. Written as DNA, the CDR3 is TGTGCCAGCAGGAGACAGGGGGCTATGTACACTGAAGCTTTCTTT.

In its sample, this clonotype was seen many times. This chain joins TRBV29-1 and TRBJ2-7; 9 bases fit TRBD1. Per the germline V gene, CDR1 is SQVTM and CDR2 is ANQGSEA. The CDR3 extends over 14 amino acids. The CDR3 DNA follows: TGCAGTGGTCGCACAGGGGGCCGATCCTACGAGCAGTACTTC. Protein sequence: CSGRTGGRSYEQYF.

This clonotype has ten or more counts. The J gene is TRBJ2-5, the V gene TRBV13, with D unresolved. Trimming pared 0 bases from V and 5 bases from J, leaving 7 bases between. Germline V gives CDR1 PRHDT, CDR2 FYEKMQ (reference sequence). The CDR3 loop spans 13 amino acids. As DNA, the CDR3 is TGTGCCAGCAGCTTAGGGGGGATGGAGACCCAGTACTTC. Translation: CASSLGGMETQYF.

The table lists this clonotype with many counts. The chain has TRBV9 and TRBJ2-2, with D possibly being TRBD1 or TRBD2 (5 bases each). Germline CDR1 and CDR2: SGDLS and YYNGEE. The CDR3 runs 15 residues. The germline V and J ends were trimmed by 0 bases and 2 bases, with 8 bases remaining between them. The CDR3 loop is CASSVAGTNTGELFF. The CDR3 DNA follows: TGTGCCAGCAGCGTAGCAGGGACCAACACCGGGGAGCTGTTTTTT.

This clonotype came up many times. This chain joins TRBV3-1 and TRBJ2-7; weak D call: TRBD2 (5 bases). The germline V gene encodes CDR1 LGHDT and CDR2 YNNKEL (reference sequence). This CDR3 contains 15 residues. V lost 2 bases and J 2 bases, leaving 13 bases between the germline ends. The CDR3 sequence is CASSQRTGVTYEQYF. The CDR3 DNA reads TGTGCCAGCAGCCAACGAACCGGGGTCACCTACGAGCAGTACTTC.

Ten or more counts support this clonotype. This sequence joins TRBV7-8 and TRBJ2-1; 11 bases are a match to TRBD2. In germline, CDR1 is SGHVS, CDR2 FQNEAQ. The CDR3 runs to 16 residues. J was trimmed by 9 bases and V by 0 bases; bases with no gene match: 7. The CDR3 spells CASSLALAGGYGEQFF. CDR3 in DNA: TGTGCCAGCAGCTTAGCCCTAGCGGGGGGATACGGTGAGCAGTTCTTC. Full variable domain (outside the CDR3, taken from reference TRBV7-8 and TRBJ2-1): GAGVSQSPRYKVAKRGQDVALRCDPISGHVSLFWYQQALGQGPEFLTYFQNEAQLDKSGLPSDRFFAERPEGSVSTLKIQRTQQEDSAVYLCASSLALAGGYGEQFFGPGTRLTVL.

The rearrangement links TRBV14 to TRBJ2-2; 9 positions agree with TRBD2. The CDR3 is made up of 18 amino acids. Trimming took 4 bases from V and 4 from J; bases not matched to a gene: 13. Germline V gene data show CDR1 as SGHDN and CDR2 as FVKESK. CDR3 bases: TGTGCCAGCAGCCTAAGAATAGCGGGAGACCGTATCACCGGGGAGCTGTTTTTT. Amino acid sequence: CASSLRIAGDRITGELFF.

CDR3 DNA sequence: TGTGCCAGCAGTACTAGACAGTGGATTGAAGCTTTCTTT. This translates into CASSTRQWIEAFF. The V and J genes are TRBV27 and TRBJ1-1; TRBD1 is a possible D gene (5 bases). From germline, CDR1 is MNHEY and CDR2 SMNVEV (reference sequence). The CDR3 runs 13 residues. Trimming shortened V by 5 bases and J by 7 bases, and 14 bases separated the two germline ends.

This clonotype was detected once. At one of its ends the junction is not consistent with the germline gene, which may arise from a read error. This chain links TRBV7-9 with TRBJ2-1, with D possibly TRBD2 on 5 matching bases. In germline, CDR1 is SEHNR, CDR2 FQNEAQ (reference sequence). The CDR3 length is 16 residues. CDR3 DNA sequence: TGCGCCAGCAGCCAATGGGCGACGGGGACCTACAATGAGCAGTTCTTC. Protein product: CASSQWATGTYNEQFF.

This clonotype has only a few counts. The chain has TRBV9 and TRBJ2-3; D gene unclear. Germline loops: CDR1 SGDLS, CDR2 YYNGEE. V lost 4 bases and J 3 bases, leaving 21 bases between the germline ends. CDR3 length: 17 amino acids. The CDR3 protein is CASSKGRTLSSTDTQYF. DNA of the CDR3: TGTGCCAGCAGCAAAGGACGGACCCTCAGTTCTACAGATACGCAGTATTTT.

In this sample, this clonotype turned up many times. The chain joins TRBV3-1 to TRBJ2-3; 12 nucleotides match TRBD2. Germline values: CDR1 LGHDT, CDR2 YNNKEL (reference sequence). This CDR3 region has 16 residues. Trimming took 2 bases from V and 5 from J; bases not matched to a gene: 5. DNA of the CDR3: TGTGCCAGCAGCCAACGACTAGCGGGAGTGGGAGATACGCAGTATTTT. Translated: CASSQRLAGVGDTQYF.

With regard to this clonotype: Being one base from a much bigger clone, this may be a read error. The chain carries TRBV6-2 or TRBV6-3 and TRBJ2-5, with D perhaps TRBD1 or TRBD2 (6 bases each). Trimming pared 2 bases from V and 7 bases from J, leaving 17 bases between. Germline CDR1 and CDR2: MNHEY and SVGEGT. The CDR3 sequence is 15 residues long. The CDR3 sequence is CASSYRPGEVGTQYF. The CDR3 bases are TGTGCCAGCAGTTACAGGCCAGGGGAGGTTGGGACCCAGTACTTC.

This clonotype was recorded at least ten times. The rearrangement joins TRBV5-1 to TRBJ2-1, with D tentatively TRBD2 (5 bases). Germline values: CDR1 SGHRS, CDR2 YFSETQ. The germline V and J ends were trimmed by 4 bases and 7 bases, with 12 bases remaining between them. The CDR3 extends over 13 amino acids. The CDR3 spells CASSQLARNEQFF. CDR3 coding DNA: TGCGCCAGCAGCCAATTAGCGAGGAATGAGCAGTTCTTC.

This clonotype has a count of ten or more. This chain joins TRBV7-6 and TRBJ2-7; 8 nucleotides align to TRBD2. The germline V gene has CDR1 SGHVS and CDR2 FNYEAQ. V lost 2 bases, J lost 0 bases, and 9 bases stayed unmatched. This CDR3 contains 17 residues. The CDR3 DNA reads TGTGCCAGCAGCTTACTAGCGGGCCCATTCTTCTCCTACGAGCAGTACTTC. Encoded protein: CASSLLAGPFFSYEQYF.

The CDR3 DNA sequence: TGTGCCAGCAGCCAAGGTTTCGGAGGCAGTGAAAAACTGTTTTTT. Its protein is CASSQGFGGSEKLFF. The chain joins TRBV4-2 to TRBJ1-4; D call uncertain. This CDR3 spans 15 amino acids. Germline-derived CDR1 and CDR2 are LGHNA and YNFKEQ. Trimming shortened V by 1 base and J by 7 bases, and 13 bases separated the two germline ends.

Many counts were recorded for this clonotype. The V call is TRBV28, the J call TRBJ2-2, with TRBD2 matching 7 bases. Germline values: CDR1 MDHEN, CDR2 SYDVKM. The CDR3 runs to 15 residues. The J segment lost 6 bases and the V segment lost 5 bases, leaving 9 bases of the junction unmatched. CDR3 DNA sequence: TGTGCCAGCAGTGTTTCGGGGGGACGGGCCGGGGAGCTGTTTTTT. It yields the protein CASSVSGGRAGELFF.

V gene TRBV18 combines with J gene TRBJ2-5, with D tentatively TRBD1 (5 bases). This CDR3 contains 15 residues. Germline V gene sequence: CDR1 KGHSH, CDR2 LQKENI. Trimming took off 3 bases at V and 5 bases at J, with 16 bases between the two ends. The CDR3 spells CASSPTGSKGETQYF. In nucleotides, the CDR3 is TGTGCCAGCTCACCCACCGGGTCTAAGGGGGAGACCCAGTACTTC. Drawing the rest from reference TRBV18 and TRBJ2-5, the complete variable domain is NAGVMQNPRHLVRRRGQEARLRCSPMKGHSHVYWYRQLPEEGLKFMVYLQKENIIDESGMPKERFSAEFPKEGPSILRIQQVVRGDSAAYFCASSPTGSKGETQYFGPGTRLLVL.

This chain links TRBV12-3 or TRBV12-4 with TRBJ1-1; TRBD1 matches at 7 bases. The ends lost 3 bases at V and 7 bases at J; junction bases unmatched: 8. This CDR3 is 14 amino acids long. CDR3 sequence reads: CASSFQGGIFEAFF. The CDR3 bases are TGTGCCAGCAGTTTCCAGGGGGGAATTTTTGAAGCTTTCTTT.

This clonotype was detected ten times or more. V is TRBV9 and J is TRBJ2-5, with TRBD2 identical over 10 bases. The CDR3 runs 15 residues. With V trimmed by 1 base and J by 5 bases, 5 bases remained unmatched. Germline CDR1 is SGDLS and CDR2 is YYNGEE. The CDR3 nucleotides are TGTGCCAGCAGCGTACTAGCGGGAGTCCTGGAGACCCAGTACTTC. Encoded protein: CASSVLAGVLETQYF.

This sequence joins TRBV5-1 and TRBJ2-5, with D possibly TRBD1 on 6 matching bases. V was cut by 0 bases and J by 4 bases, with 13 bases left in between. Looked up from germline, CDR1 is SGHRS and CDR2 is YFSETQ. There are 15 residues in the CDR3. DNA of the CDR3: TGCGCCAGCAGCTTGGAGACAGGTGGGGGAGAGACCCAGTACTTC. It yields the protein CASSLETGGGETQYF. Full variable domain (missing parts from reference TRBV5-1 and TRBJ2-5): KAGVTQTPRYLIKTRGQQVTLSCSPISGHRSVSWYQQTPGQGLQFLFEYFSETQRNKGNFPGRFSGRQFSNSRSEMNVSTLELGDSALYLCASSLETGGGETQYFGPGTRLLVL.

This sequence joins TRBV7-3 and TRBJ2-1; 9 bases align to TRBD2. Unmatched junction bases numbered 21, after V lost 1 base and J lost 2 bases. The CDR3 extends over 22 amino acids. The V gene's germline CDR1 is SGHTA and CDR2 FQGTGA. CDR3 sequence (DNA): TGTGCCAGCAGCTTAAGGGGGGGTGGGGAAAGATCCTTAGCGGGAGCCTACAATGAGCAGTTCTTC. This translates into CASSLRGGGERSLAGAYNEQFF. Drawing the rest from reference TRBV7-3 and TRBJ2-1, the complete variable domain is GAGVSQTPSNKVTEKGKYVELRCDPISGHTALYWYRQSLGQGPEFLIYFQGTGAADDSGLPNDRFFAVRPEGSVSTLKIQRTERGDSAVYLCASSLRGGGERSLAGAYNEQFFGPGTRLTVL.

This clonotype was counted a few times. The gene calls are TRBV20-1 and TRBJ2-7; the D call may be TRBD1 or TRBD2 (7 bases each). The CDR3 consists of 13 residues. Looked up from germline, CDR1 is DFQATT and CDR2 is SNEGSKA (reference sequence). V lost 6 bases to trimming and J lost 3 bases, with 15 bases between them. CDR3 nucleotide sequence: TGCAGTGCCAGGGGGGGGAGCCTCTACGAGCAGTACTTC. This translates into CSARGGSLYEQYF.